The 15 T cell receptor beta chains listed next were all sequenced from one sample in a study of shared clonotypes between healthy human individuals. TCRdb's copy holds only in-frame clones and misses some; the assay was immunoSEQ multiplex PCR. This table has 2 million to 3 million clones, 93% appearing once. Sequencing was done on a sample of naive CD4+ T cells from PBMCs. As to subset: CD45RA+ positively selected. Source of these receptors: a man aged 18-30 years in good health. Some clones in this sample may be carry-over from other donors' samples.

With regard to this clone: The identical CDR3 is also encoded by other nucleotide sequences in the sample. The CDR3 loop reads CASSLPLSTDTQYF. The CDR3 DNA sequence: TGCGCCAGCAGCTTGCCACTGAGCACAGATACGCAGTATTTT. The chain recombines TRBV5-1 with TRBJ2-3; D is unclear. V was shortened by 1 base and J by 0 bases, with 6 bases between the two germline ends. Looked up from germline, CDR1 is SGHRS and CDR2 is YFSETQ. The CDR3 runs to 14 residues.

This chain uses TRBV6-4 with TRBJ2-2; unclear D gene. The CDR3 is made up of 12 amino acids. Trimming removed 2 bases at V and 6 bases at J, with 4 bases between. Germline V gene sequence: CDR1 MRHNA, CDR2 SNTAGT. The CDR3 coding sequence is TGTGCCAGCAGTGACACCCCCGGGGAGCTGTTTTTT. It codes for CASSDTPGELFF.

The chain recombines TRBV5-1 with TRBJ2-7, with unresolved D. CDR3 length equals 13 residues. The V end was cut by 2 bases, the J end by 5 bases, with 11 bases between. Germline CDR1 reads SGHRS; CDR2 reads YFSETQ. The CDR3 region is CASSFGPTNEQYF. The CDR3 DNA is TGCGCCAGCAGCTTCGGACCTACAAACGAGCAGTACTTC.

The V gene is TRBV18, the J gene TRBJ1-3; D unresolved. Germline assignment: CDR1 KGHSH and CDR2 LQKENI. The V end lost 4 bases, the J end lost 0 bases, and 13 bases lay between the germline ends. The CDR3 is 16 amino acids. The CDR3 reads CASSQLDHSSGNTIYF. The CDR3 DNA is TGTGCCAGCTCACAACTCGACCATAGCTCTGGAAACACCATATATTTT.

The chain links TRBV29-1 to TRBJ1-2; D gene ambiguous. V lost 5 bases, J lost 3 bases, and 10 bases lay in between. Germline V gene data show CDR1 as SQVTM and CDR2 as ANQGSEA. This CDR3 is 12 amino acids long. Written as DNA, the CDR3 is TGCAGCGTTCGGCGGGCGGACTATGGCTACACCTTC. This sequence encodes CSVRRADYGYTF.

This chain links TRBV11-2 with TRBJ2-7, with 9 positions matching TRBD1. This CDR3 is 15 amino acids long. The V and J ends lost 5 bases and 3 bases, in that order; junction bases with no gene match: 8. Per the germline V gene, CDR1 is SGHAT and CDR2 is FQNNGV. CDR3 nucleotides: TGTGCCAGCAGCCCACAGGGGGCTTTAGACTACGAGCAGTACTTC. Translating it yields CASSPQGALDYEQYF. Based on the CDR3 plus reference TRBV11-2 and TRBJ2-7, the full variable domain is EAGVAQSPRYKIIEKRQSVAFWCNPISGHATLYWYQQILGQGPKLLIQFQNNGVVDDSQLPKDRFSAERLKGVDSTLKIQPAKLEDSAVYLCASSPQGALDYEQYFGPGTRLTVT.

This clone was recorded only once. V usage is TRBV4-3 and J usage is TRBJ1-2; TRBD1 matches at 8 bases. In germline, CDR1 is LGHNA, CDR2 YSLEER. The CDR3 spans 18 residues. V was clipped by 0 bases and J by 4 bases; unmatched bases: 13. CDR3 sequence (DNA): TGCGCCAGCAGCCAAGAGAGGCAGGGGGCTCCTTTTCTCTATGGCTACACCTTC. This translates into CASSQERQGAPFLYGYTF.

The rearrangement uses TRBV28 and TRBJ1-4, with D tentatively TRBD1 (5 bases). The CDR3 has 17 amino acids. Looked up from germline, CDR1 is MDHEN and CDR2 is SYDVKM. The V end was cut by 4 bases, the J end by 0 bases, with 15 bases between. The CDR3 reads CASSSPAGGATNEKLFF. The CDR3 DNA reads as TGTGCCAGCAGTTCACCAGCCGGGGGGGCAACTAATGAAAAACTGTTTTTT.

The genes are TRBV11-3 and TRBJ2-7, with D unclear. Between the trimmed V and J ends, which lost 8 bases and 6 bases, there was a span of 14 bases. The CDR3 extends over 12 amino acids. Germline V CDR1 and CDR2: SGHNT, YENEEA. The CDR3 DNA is TGTGCCAGCGGCAGAACCGCCGGCGAGCAGTACTTC. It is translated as CASGRTAGEQYF. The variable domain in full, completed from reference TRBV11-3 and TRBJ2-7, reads EAGVVQSPRYKIIEKKQPVAFWCNPISGHNTLYWYLQNLGQGPELLIRYENEEAVDDSQLPKDRFSAERLKGVDSTLKIQPAELGDSAVYLCASGRTAGEQYFGPGTRLTVT.

As DNA, the CDR3 is TGTGCCAGCAAATGGGGGGGAGCCGATGATGAAAAACTGTTTTTT. Residues: CASKWGGADDEKLFF. The chain carries TRBV7-9 and TRBJ1-4; the D gene is possibly TRBD1 (5 bases). The germline gives CDR1 SEHNR, CDR2 FQNEAQ (reference sequence). This CDR3 has 15 residues. The germline V and J ends were trimmed by 7 bases and 6 bases, with 18 bases remaining between them.

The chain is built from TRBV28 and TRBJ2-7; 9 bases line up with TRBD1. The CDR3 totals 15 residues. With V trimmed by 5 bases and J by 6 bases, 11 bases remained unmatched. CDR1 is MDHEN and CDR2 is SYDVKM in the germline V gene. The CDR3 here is CASSVRDRVLSEQYF. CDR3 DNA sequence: TGTGCCAGCAGTGTCAGGGACAGGGTATTGAGCGAGCAGTACTTC.

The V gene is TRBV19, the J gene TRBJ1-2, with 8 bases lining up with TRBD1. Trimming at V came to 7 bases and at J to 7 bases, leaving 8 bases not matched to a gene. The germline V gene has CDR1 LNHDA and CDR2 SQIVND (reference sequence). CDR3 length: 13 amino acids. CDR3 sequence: CASTPRGLGGYTF. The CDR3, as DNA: TGTGCCAGTACCCCCAGGGGGCTCGGTGGCTACACCTTC.

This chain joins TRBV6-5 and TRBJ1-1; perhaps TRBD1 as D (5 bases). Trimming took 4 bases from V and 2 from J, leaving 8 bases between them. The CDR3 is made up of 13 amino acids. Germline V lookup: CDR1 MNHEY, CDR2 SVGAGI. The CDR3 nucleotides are TGTGCCAGCAGTTGGGGGGATAACACTGAAGCTTTCTTT. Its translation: CASSWGDNTEAFF.

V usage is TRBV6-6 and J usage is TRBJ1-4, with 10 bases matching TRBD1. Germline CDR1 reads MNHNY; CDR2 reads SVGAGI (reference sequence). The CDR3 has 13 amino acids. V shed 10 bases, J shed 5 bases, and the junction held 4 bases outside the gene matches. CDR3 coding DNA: TGTGCCACCTCGGACAGGGGGAATGAAAAACTGTTTTTT. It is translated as CATSDRGNEKLFF.

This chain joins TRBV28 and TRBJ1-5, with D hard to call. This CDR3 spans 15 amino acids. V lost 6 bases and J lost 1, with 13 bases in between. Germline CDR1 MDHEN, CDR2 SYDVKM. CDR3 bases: TGTGCCAGCAGCTTTAGAGGAGGGAGCAATCAGCCCCAGCATTTT. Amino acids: CASSFRGGSNQPQHF.